The clone carrying this T cell receptor (beta chain) was counted many times. Germline-derived CDR1 and CDR2 are DFQATT and SNEGSKA (reference sequence). CDR3 length equals 15 residues. Between the trimmed V and J ends, which lost 0 bases and 5 bases, there was a span of 14 bases. TCRdb redid the calling of the 5' RACE reads with MiXCR, one entry per CDR3 protein. The sample lists under 40,000 distinct CDR3 sequences, 13% to 15% occurring once. These data originate in a study of neurological immune-mediated disorders. V is TRBV20-1 and J is TRBJ1-5; D gene unclear. This clonotype originated in a woman aged 45-59 years with HTLV-1-associated myelopathy (HAM/TSP). The sample consisted of PBMCs. The DNA of the CDR3 is TGCAGTGCTAGAGATGAGGCAGGCGGGCATCAGCCCCAGCATTTT. It is translated as CSARDEAGGHQPQHF.